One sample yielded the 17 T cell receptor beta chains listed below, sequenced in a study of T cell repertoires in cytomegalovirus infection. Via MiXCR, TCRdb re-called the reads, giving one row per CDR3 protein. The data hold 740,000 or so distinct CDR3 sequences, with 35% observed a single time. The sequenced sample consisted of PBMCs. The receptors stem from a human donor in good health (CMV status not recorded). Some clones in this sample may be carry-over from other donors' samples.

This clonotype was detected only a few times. The CDR3 DNA is TGTGCCAGCAGTTTCGGCATTAGCTCCTACAATGAGCAGTTCTTC. Protein sequence: CASSFGISSYNEQFF. The gene calls are TRBV27 and TRBJ2-1; D remains unclear. CDR3 size: 15 residues. Trimming stripped 3 bases from V and 0 bases from J, with 9 bases between. Germline CDR1 is MNHEY and CDR2 is SMNVEV (reference sequence).

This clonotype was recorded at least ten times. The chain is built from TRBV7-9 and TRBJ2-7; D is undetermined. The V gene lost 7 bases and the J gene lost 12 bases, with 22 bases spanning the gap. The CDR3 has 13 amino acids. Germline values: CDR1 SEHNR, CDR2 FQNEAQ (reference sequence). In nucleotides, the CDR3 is TGTGCCAGCACCTTCTCGTTTAGTGCAGTGTGGTACTTC. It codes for CASTFSFSAVWYF.

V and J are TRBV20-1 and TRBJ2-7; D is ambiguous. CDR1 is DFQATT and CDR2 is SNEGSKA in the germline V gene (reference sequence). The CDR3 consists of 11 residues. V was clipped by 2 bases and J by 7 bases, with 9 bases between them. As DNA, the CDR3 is TGCAGTGCTAGAAGAACAATGGAGCAGTACTTC. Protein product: CSARRTMEQYF.

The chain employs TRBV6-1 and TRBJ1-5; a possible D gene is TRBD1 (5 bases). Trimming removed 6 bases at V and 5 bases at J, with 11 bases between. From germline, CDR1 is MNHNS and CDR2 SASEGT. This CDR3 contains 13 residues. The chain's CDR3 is CASRGRDYQPQHF. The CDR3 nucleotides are TGTGCCAGCAGAGGTAGGGACTATCAGCCCCAGCATTTT.

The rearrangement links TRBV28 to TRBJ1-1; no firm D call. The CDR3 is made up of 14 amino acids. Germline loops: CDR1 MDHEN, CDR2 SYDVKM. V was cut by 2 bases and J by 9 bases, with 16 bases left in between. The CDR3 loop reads CASSLDGPYHQAFF. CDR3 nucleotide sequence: TGTGCCAGCAGTTTAGACGGACCATACCACCAAGCTTTCTTT.

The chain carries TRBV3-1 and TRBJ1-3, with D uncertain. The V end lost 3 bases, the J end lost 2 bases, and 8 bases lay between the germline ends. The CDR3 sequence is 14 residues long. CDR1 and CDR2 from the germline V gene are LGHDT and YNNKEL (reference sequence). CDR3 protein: CASSQLRAGNTIYF. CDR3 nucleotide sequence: TGTGCCAGCAGCCAGTTAAGAGCTGGAAACACCATATATTTT.

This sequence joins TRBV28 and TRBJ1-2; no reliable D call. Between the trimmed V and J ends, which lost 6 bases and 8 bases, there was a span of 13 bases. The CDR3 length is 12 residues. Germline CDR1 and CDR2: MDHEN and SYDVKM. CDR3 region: CASRRLGGGYTF. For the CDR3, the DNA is TGTGCCAGCAGGAGACTCGGCGGGGGCTACACCTTC.

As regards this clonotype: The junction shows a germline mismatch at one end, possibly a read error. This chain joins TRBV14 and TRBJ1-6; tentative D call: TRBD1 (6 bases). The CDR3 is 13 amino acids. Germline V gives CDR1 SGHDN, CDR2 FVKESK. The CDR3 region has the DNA TGTGCCAGCAGTGGGGGACACCGGACACCCCTACACTTT. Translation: CASSGGHRTPLHF.

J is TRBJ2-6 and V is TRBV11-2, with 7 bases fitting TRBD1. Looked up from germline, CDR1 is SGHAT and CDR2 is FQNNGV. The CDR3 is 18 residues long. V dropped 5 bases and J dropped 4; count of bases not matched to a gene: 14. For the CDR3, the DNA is TGTGCCAGCAGCACAGGGGTAAACTCTGAAGTCGGGGCCAACGTCCTGACTTTC. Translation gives CASSTGVNSEVGANVLTF.

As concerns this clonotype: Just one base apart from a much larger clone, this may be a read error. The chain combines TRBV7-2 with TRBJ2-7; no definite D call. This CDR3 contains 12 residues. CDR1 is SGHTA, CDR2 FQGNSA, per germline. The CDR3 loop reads CASSSISYEHYF. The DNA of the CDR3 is TGTGCCAGCAGCTCCATCTCCTACGAGCACTACTTC.

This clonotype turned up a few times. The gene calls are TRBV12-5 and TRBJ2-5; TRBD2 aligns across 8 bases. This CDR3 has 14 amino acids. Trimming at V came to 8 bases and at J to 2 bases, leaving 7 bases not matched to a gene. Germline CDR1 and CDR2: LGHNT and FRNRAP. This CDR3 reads CASSVAGLQETQYF. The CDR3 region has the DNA TGTGCTAGTAGCGTAGCGGGGCTACAAGAGACCCAGTACTTC.

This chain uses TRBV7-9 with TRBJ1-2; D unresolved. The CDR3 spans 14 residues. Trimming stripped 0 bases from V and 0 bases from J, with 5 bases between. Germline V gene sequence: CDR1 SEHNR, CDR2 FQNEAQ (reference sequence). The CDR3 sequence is CASSLAIANYGYTF. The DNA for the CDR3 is TGTGCCAGCAGCTTAGCGATAGCTAACTATGGCTACACCTTC. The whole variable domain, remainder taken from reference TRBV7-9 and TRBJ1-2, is DTGVSQNPRHKITKRGQNVTFRCDPISEHNRLYWYRQTLGQGPEFLTYFQNEAQLEKSRLLSDRFSAERPKGSFSTLEIQRTEQGDSAMYLCASSLAIANYGYTFGSGTRLTVV.

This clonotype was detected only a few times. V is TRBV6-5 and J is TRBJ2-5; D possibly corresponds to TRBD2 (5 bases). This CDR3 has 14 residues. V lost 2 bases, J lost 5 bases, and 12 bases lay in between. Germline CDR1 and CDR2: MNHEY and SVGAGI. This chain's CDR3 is CASSYGISVETQYF. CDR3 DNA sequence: TGTGCCAGCAGTTACGGGATTAGCGTGGAGACCCAGTACTTC.

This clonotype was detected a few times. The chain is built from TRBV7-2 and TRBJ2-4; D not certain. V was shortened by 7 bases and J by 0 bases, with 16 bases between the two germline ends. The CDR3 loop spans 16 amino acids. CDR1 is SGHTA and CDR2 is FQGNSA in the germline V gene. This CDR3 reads CASTQLHGEAKNIQYF. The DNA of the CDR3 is TGTGCCAGCACCCAACTCCACGGAGAAGCCAAAAACATTCAGTACTTC.

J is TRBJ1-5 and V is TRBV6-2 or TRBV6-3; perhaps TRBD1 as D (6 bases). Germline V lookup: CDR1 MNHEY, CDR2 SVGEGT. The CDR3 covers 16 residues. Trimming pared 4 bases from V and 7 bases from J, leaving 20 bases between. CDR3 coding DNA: TGTGCCAGCAGTTCGCCTACCAGGGGCCTGGGGCAGCCCCAGCATTTT. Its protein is CASSSPTRGLGQPQHF.

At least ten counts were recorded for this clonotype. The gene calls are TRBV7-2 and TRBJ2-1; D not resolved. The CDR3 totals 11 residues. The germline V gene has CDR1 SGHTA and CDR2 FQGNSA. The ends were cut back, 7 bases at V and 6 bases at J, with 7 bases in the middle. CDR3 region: CASTLGNEQFF. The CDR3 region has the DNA TGTGCCAGCACCCTCGGCAATGAGCAGTTCTTC.

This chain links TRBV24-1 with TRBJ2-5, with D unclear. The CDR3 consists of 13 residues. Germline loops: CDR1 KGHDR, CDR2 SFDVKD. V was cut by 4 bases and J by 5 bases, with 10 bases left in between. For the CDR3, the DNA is TGTGCCACCAGTGAACGCCTGGGGGAGACCCAGTACTTC. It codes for CATSERLGETQYF.